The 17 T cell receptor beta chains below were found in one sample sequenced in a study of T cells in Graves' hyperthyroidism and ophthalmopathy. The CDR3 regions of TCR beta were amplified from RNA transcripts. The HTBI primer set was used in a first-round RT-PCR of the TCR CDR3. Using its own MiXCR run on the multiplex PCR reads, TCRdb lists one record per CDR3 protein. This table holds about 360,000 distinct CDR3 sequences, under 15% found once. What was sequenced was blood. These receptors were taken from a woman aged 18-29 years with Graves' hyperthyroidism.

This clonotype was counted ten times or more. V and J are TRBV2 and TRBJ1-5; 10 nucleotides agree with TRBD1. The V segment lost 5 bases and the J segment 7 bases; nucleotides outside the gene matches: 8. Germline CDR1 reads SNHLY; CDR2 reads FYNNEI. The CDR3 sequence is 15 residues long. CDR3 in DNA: TGTGCCAGCAGTCAGACAGGGGGCGCGGGGCAGCCCCAGCATTTT. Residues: CASSQTGGAGQPQHF. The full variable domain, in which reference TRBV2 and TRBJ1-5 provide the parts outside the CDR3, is EPEVTQTPSHQVTQMGQEVILRCVPISNHLYFYWYRQILGQKVEFLVSFYNNEISEKSEIFDDQFSVERPDGSNFTLKIRSTKLEDSAMYFCASSQTGGAGQPQHFGDGTRLSIL.

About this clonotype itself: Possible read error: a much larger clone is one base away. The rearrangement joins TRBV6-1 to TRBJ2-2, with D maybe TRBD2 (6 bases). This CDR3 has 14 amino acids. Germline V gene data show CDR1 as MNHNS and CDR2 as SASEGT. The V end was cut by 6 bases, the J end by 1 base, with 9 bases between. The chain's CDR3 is CASRAGLNTGELFF. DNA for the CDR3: TGTGCCAGCAGGGCGGGACTGAACACCGGGGAGCTGTTTTTT.

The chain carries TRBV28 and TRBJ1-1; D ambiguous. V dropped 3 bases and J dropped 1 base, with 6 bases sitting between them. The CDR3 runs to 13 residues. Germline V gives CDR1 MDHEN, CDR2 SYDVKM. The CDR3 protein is CASSFRRNTEAFF. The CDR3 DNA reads TGTGCCAGCAGTTTTCGGAGGAACACTGAAGCTTTCTTT.

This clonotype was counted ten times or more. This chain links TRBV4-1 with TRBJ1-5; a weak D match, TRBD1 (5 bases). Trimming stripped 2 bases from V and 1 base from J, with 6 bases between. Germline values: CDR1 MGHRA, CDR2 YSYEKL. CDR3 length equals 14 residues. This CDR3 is CASSQTGSNQPQHF. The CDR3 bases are TGCGCCAGCAGCCAAACAGGAAGCAATCAGCCCCAGCATTTT.

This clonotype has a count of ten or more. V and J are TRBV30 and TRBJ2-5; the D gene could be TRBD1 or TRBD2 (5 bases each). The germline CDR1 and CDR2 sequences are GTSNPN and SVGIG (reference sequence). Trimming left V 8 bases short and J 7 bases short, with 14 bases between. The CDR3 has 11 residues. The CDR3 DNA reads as TGTGCCGGGACCACGGGTGGGACCCAGTACTTC. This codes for CAGTTGGTQYF.

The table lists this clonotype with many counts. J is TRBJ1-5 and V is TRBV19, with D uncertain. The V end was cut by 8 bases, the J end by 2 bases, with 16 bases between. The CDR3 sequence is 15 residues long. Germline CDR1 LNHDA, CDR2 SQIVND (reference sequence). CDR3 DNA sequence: TGTGCCAGTGCCGACGTACAGCTTCGCAATCAGCCCCAGCATTTT. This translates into CASADVQLRNQPQHF. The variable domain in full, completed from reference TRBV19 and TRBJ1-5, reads DGGITQSPKYLFRKEGQNVTLSCEQNLNHDAMYWYRQDPGQGLRLIYYSQIVNDFQKGDIAEGYSVSREKKESFPLTVTSAQKNPTAFYLCASADVQLRNQPQHFGDGTRLSIL.

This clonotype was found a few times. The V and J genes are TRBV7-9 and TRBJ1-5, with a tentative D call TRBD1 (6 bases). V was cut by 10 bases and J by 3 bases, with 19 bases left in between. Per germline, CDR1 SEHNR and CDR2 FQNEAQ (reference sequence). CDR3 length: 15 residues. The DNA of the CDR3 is TGTGCCACCGGTGGGGGTCGGGGGGCCAATCAGCCCCAGCATTTT. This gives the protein CATGGGRGANQPQHF.

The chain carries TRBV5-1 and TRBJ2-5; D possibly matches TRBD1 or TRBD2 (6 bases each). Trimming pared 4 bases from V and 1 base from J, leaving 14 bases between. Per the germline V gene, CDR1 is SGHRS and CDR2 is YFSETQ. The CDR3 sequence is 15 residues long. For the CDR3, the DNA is TGCGCCAGCAGCGATGGGGGGCAGATCCAAGAGACCCAGTACTTC. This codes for CASSDGGQIQETQYF.

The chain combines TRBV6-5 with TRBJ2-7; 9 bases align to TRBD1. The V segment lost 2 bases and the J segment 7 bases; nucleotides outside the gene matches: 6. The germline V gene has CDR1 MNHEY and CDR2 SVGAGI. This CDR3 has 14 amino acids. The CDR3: CASSYGTGGREQYF. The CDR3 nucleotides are TGTGCCAGCAGTTACGGCACAGGGGGCAGGGAGCAGTACTTC.

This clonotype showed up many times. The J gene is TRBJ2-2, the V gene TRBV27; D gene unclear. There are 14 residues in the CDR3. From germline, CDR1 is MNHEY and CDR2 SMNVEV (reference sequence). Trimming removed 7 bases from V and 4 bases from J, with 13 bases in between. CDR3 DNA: TGTGCCAGCACCTCAGGCCCGGTCACCGGGGAGCTGTTTTTT. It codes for CASTSGPVTGELFF.

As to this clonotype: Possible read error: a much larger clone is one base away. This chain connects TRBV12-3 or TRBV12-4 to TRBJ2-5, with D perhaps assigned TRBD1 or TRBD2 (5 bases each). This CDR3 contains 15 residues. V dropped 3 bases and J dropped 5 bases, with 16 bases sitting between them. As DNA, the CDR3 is TGTGCCAGCAGTTTTGAGGGCACGGGGCAGGAGACCCAGTACTTC. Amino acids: CASSFEGTGQETQYF.

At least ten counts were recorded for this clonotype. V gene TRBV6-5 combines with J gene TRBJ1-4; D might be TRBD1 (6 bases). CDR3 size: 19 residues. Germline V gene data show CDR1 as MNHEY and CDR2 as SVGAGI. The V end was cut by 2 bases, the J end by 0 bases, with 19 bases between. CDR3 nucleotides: TGTGCCAGCAGTTACGTTCTGGACAGACTTCTTCCAACTAATGAAAAACTGTTTTTT. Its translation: CASSYVLDRLLPTNEKLFF.

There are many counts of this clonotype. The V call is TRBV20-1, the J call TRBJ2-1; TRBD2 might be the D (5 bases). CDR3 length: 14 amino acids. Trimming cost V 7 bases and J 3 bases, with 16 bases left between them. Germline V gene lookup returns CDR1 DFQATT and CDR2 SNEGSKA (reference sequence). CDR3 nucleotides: TGCAGTGTACTGGAGGCCTATATCTACAATGAGCAGTTCTTC. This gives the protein CSVLEAYIYNEQFF.

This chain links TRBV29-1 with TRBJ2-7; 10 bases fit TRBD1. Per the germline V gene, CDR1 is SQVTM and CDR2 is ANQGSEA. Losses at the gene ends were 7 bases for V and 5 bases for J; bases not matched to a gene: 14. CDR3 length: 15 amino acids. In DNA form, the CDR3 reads TGCAGCGGCCTCAACGCGGGACAGGGGTCTGACGAGCAGTACTTC. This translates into CSGLNAGQGSDEQYF.

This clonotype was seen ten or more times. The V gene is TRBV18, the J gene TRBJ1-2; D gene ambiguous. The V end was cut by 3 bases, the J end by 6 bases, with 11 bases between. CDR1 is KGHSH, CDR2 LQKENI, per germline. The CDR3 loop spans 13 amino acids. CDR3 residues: CASSPTRSDGYTF. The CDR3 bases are TGTGCCAGCTCACCTACAAGGTCCGATGGCTACACCTTC.

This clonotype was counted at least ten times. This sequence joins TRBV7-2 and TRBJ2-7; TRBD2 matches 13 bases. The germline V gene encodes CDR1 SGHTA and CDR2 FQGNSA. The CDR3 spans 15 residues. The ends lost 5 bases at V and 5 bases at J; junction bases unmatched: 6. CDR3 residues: CASSRALAGGDEQYF. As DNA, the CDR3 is TGTGCCAGCAGCCGGGCACTAGCGGGGGGGGACGAGCAGTACTTC. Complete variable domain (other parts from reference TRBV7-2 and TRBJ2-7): GAGVSQSPSNKVTEKGKDVELRCDPISGHTALYWYRQSLGQGLEFLIYFQGNSAPDKSGLPSDRFSAERTGGSVSTLTIQRTQQEDSAVYLCASSRALAGGDEQYFGPGTRLTVT.

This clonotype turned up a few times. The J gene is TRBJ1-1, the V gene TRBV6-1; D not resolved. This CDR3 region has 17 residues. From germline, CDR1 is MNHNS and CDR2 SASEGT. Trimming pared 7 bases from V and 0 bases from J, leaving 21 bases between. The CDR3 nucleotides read TGTGCCAGCACCAGAGACACCCCCACTACCATGAACACTGAAGCTTTCTTT. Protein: CASTRDTPTTMNTEAFF.